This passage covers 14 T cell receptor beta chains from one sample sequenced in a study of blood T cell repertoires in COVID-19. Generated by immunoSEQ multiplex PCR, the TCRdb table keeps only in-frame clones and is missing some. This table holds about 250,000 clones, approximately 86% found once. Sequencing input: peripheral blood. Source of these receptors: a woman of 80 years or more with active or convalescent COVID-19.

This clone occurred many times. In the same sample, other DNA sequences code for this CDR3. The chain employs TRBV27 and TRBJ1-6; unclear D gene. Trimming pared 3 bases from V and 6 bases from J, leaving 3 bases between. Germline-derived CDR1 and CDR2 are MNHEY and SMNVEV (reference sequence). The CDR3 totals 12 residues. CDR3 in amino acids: CASSFSNSPLHF. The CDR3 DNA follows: TGTGCCAGCAGTTTTAGTAATTCACCCCTCCACTTT.

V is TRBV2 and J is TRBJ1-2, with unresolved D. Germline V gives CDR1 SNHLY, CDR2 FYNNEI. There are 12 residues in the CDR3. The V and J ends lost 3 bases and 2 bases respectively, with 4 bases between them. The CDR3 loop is CASSDLNYGYTF. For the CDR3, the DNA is TGTGCCAGCAGTGACCTAAACTATGGCTACACCTTC. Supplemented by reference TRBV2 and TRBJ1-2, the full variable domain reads EPEVTQTPSHQVTQMGQEVILRCVPISNHLYFYWYRQILGQKVEFLVSFYNNEISEKSEIFDDQFSVERPDGSNFTLKIRSTKLEDSAMYFCASSDLNYGYTFGSGTRLTVV.

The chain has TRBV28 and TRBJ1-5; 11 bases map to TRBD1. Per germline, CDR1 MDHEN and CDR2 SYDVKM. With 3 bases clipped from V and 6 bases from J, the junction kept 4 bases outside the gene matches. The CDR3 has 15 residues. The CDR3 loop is CASSFEGTGGQPQHF. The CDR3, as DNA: TGTGCCAGCAGTTTCGAGGGGACAGGGGGTCAGCCCCAGCATTTT.

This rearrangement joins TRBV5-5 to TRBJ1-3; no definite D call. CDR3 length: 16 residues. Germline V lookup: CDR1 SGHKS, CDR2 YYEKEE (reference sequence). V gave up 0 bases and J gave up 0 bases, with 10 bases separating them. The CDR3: CASSLDGSTSGNTIYF. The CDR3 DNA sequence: TGTGCCAGCAGCTTGGACGGGTCGACCTCTGGAAACACCATATATTTT.

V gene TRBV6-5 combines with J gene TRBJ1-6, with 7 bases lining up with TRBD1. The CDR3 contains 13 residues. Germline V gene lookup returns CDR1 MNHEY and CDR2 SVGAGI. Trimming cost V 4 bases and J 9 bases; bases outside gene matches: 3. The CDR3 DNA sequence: TGTGCCAGCAGTTTACAGGGGATTTCACCCCTCCACTTT. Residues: CASSLQGISPLHF.

CDR3 residues: CASSLQSGLEQFF. The CDR3 DNA reads as TGTGCCAGCAGTTTGCAATCAGGGCTTGAGCAGTTCTTC. The V gene is TRBV28, the J gene TRBJ2-1, with D perhaps matching TRBD1 (5 bases). The CDR3 loop spans 13 amino acids. From germline, CDR1 is MDHEN and CDR2 SYDVKM. Between the trimmed V and J ends, which lost 3 bases and 9 bases, there was a span of 12 bases.

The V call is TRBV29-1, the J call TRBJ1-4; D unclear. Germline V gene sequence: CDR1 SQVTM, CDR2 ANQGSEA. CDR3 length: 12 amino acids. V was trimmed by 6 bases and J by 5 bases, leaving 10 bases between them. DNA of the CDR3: TGCAGCGTGTGGGGAGCAAATGAAAAACTGTTTTTT. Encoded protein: CSVWGANEKLFF.

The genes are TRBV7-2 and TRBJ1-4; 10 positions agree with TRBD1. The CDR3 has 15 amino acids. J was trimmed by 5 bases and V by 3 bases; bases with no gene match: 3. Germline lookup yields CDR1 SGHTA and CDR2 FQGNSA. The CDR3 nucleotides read TGTGCCAGCAGCTTCGCGGGACAGGGGAATGAAAAACTGTTTTTT. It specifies CASSFAGQGNEKLFF.

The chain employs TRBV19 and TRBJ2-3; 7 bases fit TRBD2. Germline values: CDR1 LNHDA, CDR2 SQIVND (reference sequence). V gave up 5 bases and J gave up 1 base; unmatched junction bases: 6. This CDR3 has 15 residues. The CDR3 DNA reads TGTGCCAGTAGTTCCCGGACTAGGGGCACAGATACGCAGTATTTT. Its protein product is CASSSRTRGTDTQYF. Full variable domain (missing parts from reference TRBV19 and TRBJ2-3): DGGITQSPKYLFRKEGQNVTLSCEQNLNHDAMYWYRQDPGQGLRLIYYSQIVNDFQKGDIAEGYSVSREKKESFPLTVTSAQKNPTAFYLCASSSRTRGTDTQYFGPGTRLTVL.

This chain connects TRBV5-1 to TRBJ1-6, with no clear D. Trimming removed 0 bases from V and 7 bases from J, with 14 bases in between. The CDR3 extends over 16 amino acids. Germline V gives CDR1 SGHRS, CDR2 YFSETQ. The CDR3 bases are TGCGCCAGCAGCTTGGGCCCCCGGGTTGGAAATTCACCCCTCCACTTT. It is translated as CASSLGPRVGNSPLHF.

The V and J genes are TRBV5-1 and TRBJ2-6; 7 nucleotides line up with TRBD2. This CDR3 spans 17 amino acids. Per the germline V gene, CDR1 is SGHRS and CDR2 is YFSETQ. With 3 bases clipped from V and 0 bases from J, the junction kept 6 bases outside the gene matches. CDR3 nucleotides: TGCGCCAGCAGCTCGCTAGCGGCAATCTCTGGGGCCAACGTCCTGACTTTC. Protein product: CASSSLAAISGANVLTF.

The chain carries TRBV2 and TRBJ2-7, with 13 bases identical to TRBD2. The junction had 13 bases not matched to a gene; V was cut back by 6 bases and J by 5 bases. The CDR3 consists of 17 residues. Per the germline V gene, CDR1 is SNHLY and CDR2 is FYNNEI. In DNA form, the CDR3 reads TGTGCCAGCAGAGGGACTAGCGGGGCCTCCTTCCGGAACGAGCAGTACTTC. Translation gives CASRGTSGASFRNEQYF.

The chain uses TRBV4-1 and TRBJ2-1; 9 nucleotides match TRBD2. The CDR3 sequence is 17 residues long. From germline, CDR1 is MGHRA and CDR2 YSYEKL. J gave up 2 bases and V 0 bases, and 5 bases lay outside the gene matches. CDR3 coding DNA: TGCGCCAGCAGCCAAGATGACGCGGGGGGGCCCTACAATGAGCAGTTCTTC. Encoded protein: CASSQDDAGGPYNEQFF.

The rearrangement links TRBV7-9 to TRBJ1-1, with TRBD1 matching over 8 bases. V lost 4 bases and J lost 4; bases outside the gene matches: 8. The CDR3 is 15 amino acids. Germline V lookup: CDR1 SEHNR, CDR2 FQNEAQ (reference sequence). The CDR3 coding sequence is TGTGCCAGCAGCTCCGACACTACAGGGGGCACTGAAGCTTTCTTT. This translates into CASSSDTTGGTEAFF.